This T cell receptor beta chain comes out of a study of Graves' ophthalmopathy and Graves' hyperthyroidism. This clonotype was counted many times. Its antigen is not known. CDR1 is LNHDA and CDR2 is SQIVND in the germline V gene (reference sequence). The V end was cut by 3 bases, the J end by 7 bases, with 21 bases between. The CDR3 contains 16 residues. Clinical symptoms, serum thyroxine, TRAb, thyroid ultrasound and orbital computed tomography formed the basis of diagnosis. Study results and limitations: At about 69% sensitivity and 72.22% specificity, the model predicted progression of the ophthalmopathy. Sensitivity of 87.88% and specificity of about 77% were achieved when a 13-signature model separated ophthalmopathy from stable hyperthyroidism.

Transcripts of RNA were the source for amplifying TCR beta CDR3 regions. The first-round RT-PCR employed HTBI primers together with the Qiagen OneStep RT-PCR kit. A multiplex PCR was then performed as the second round. TCRdb re-called the multiplex PCR reads with MiXCR, one entry per CDR3 protein. Of under 400,000 distinct CDR3 sequences listed, roughly 16% are singletons. The sequenced sample was peripheral blood. The gene calls are TRBV19 and TRBJ2-5; the D gene is possibly TRBD2 (5 bases). This TCR was recovered from an adult man with Graves' ophthalmopathy. The CDR3 DNA follows: TGTGCCAGTAGTATGGCCGAAGGACCTAGCCGGGTGACCCAGTACTTC. The encoded protein is CASSMAEGPSRVTQYF. The full variable domain, rest sourced from reference TRBV19 and TRBJ2-5, is DGGITQSPKYLFRKEGQNVTLSCEQNLNHDAMYWYRQDPGQGLRLIYYSQIVNDFQKGDIAEGYSVSREKKESFPLTVTSAQKNPTAFYLCASSMAEGPSRVTQYFGPGTRLLVL.